A selection of T cell receptor beta chains follows, all from one sample in a study of cytomegalovirus exposure and HLA in healthy donors. This table comes from immunoSEQ multiplex PCR, and its TCRdb copy is limited to in-frame clones, with some not included. The data show tens of thousands of clones, about three quarters seen once. The sequencing input was PBMCs. The receptors were gathered from a man in his forties or fifties in good health and CMV-seropositive. Each CDR3 is given with its conserved first and last residue. Fields, in order: J gene, D gene, clone size, V gene, CDR3 protein, CDR3 DNA. A D gene is named only where the DNA matches it firmly. The size entry is marked missing in some rows and otherwise reads once, few, many or a size class.

TRBJ2-5 | NA | NA | TRBV5-6 | CASSGPGHIETQYF | TGTGCCAGCAGCGGACCGGGACATATCGAGACCCAGTACTTC
TRBJ2-3 | TRBD2 | few | TRBV9 | CASSPGTSDGTDTQYF | TGTGCCAGCAGCCCCGGGACTAGTGATGGCACAGATACGCAGTATTTT
TRBJ2-1 | TRBD2 | few | TRBV6-5 | CASSYGIAGGFNEQFF | TGTGCCAGCAGTTACGGGATAGCGGGAGGCTTCAATGAGCAGTTCTTC
TRBJ1-1 | NA | NA | TRBV6-5 | CASSSRRRAFF | TGTGCCAGCAGTTCAAGGCGGAGGGCTTTCTTT
TRBJ1-1 | TRBD1 | NA | TRBV7-2 | CASSPDRGRGNTEAFF | TGTGCCAGCAGCCCTGACAGGGGGCGAGGGAACACTGAAGCTTTCTTT
TRBJ2-1 | TRBD2 | NA | TRBV19 | CASSISSGSSYNEQFF | TGTGCCAGTAGTATATCAAGCGGGAGCTCCTACAATGAGCAGTTCTTC
TRBJ2-3 | TRBD2 | NA | TRBV4-1 | CASSQDSSGGTDTQYF | TGCGCCAGCAGCCAAGACTCCAGCGGGGGCACAGATACGCAGTATTTT
TRBJ2-2 | TRBD2 | once | TRBV5-1 | CASSSRLADNTGELFF | TGCGCCAGCAGCTCTAGACTAGCGGATAACACCGGGGAGCTGTTTTTT
TRBJ2-2 | NA | NA | TRBV19 | CASSTRGSNTGELFF | TGTGCCAGTAGTACCAGAGGATCGAACACCGGGGAGCTGTTTTTT
TRBJ2-5 | TRBD2 | NA | TRBV9 | CASSYSGGAGETQYF | TGTGCCAGCAGCTATAGCGGGGGGGCCGGAGAGACCCAGTACTTC
TRBJ2-7 | TRBD1 | NA | TRBV4-1 | CASSQVGQGFYEQYF | TGCGCCAGCAGCCAAGTGGGACAGGGCTTTTACGAGCAGTACTTC
TRBJ1-1 | NA | NA | TRBV18 | CASSPRTANTEAFF | TGTGCCAGCTCACCCCGGACAGCGAACACTGAAGCTTTCTTT
TRBJ2-7 | TRBD2 | NA | TRBV29-1 | CSVAARESSYEQYF | TGCAGCGTTGCGGCGCGGGAGTCCTCCTACGAGCAGTACTTC
TRBJ1-4 | NA | NA | TRBV27 | CASSPAGYNEKLFF | TGTGCCAGCAGTCCCGCCGGTTACAATGAAAAACTGTTTTTT
TRBJ2-2 | TRBD1 | NA | TRBV6-4 | CASSRTGNTGELFF | TGTGCCAGCAGTCGGACAGGGAACACCGGGGAGCTGTTTTTT
TRBJ2-7 | TRBD2 | NA | TRBV28 | CASSLLAGEVYEQYF | TGTGCCAGCAGTTTACTAGCGGGAGAGGTATACGAGCAGTACTTC
TRBJ2-3 | TRBD2 | NA | TRBV27 | CASSPLGLAGGPSTDTQYF | TGTGCCAGCAGCCCCCTGGGACTAGCGGGGGGGCCTAGCACAGATACGCAGTATTTT
TRBJ1-1 | NA | few | TRBV4-3 | CASSQGPDRKNTEAFF | TGCGCCAGCAGCCAAGGCCCGGACAGAAAGAACACTGAAGCTTTCTTT
TRBJ1-5 | NA | NA | TRBV6-5 | CASSYSRVQPQHF | TGTGCCAGCAGTTACTCGAGGGTTCAGCCCCAGCATTTT
TRBJ1-6 | NA | NA | TRBV11-2 | CASSLDPDRFKRPLHF | TGTGCCAGCAGCTTAGATCCCGACAGGTTCAAGAGGCCCCTCCACTTT
TRBJ2-5 | NA | NA | TRBV11-2 | CASSLLPELQETQYF | TGTGCCAGCAGCCTACTCCCCGAGCTACAAGAGACCCAGTACTTC
TRBJ1-2 | NA | NA | TRBV27 | CASSGPPNYGYTF | TGTGCCAGCTCAGGGCCTCCTAACTATGGCTACACCTTC
TRBJ1-2 | TRBD1 | NA | TRBV4-2 | CASSQEGRQGGVWGYGYTF | TGTGCCAGCAGCCAAGAAGGTAGACAGGGCGGGGTATGGGGCTATGGCTACACCTTC
TRBJ1-4 | NA | NA | TRBV15 | CATSLRRADEKLFF | TGTGCCACCAGTTTACGGAGGGCCGATGAAAAACTGTTTTTT
TRBJ2-2 | NA | NA | TRBV9 | CASSLRAGELFF | NA
TRBJ1-6 | TRBD1 | few | TRBV5-4 | CASSQEQGPLHF | TGTGCCAGCAGCCAAGAACAGGGGCCTCTCCACTTT
TRBJ2-7 | NA | NA | TRBV27 | CASSPIVRLTYEQYF | TGTGCCAGCAGCCCTATTGTGCGGCTTACCTACGAGCAGTACTTC
TRBJ2-1 | TRBD2 | few | TRBV10-3 | CAIRPGTSGEGEQFF | TGTGCCATCAGACCCGGGACTAGCGGCGAGGGGGAGCAGTTCTTC
TRBJ2-1 | TRBD2 | NA | TRBV7-9 | CASSLGTSGPSRWDEQFF | TGTGCCAGCAGCTTAGGGACTAGCGGGCCATCCCGGTGGGATGAGCAGTTCTTC
TRBJ2-6 | NA | NA | TRBV5-6 | CASEGGVWANVLTF | TGTGCCAGCGAGGGGGGGGTATGGGCCAACGTCCTGACTTTC
TRBJ2-7 | TRBD2 | NA | TRBV5-1 | CASSPGLAGVEVEQYF | TGCGCCAGCAGCCCCGGACTAGCGGGGGTCGAGGTTGAGCAGTACTTC